Presented here are 21 T cell receptor beta chains from one specimen sequenced in a study of blood T cells in healthy people across ages. A second PCR of roughly 7 to 11 cycles used a sample-barcoded 5' primer and a J-beta primer mix. TCRdb recomputed calls from the 5' RACE reads with MiXCR, one row per CDR3 protein. The table records 600,000 to 650,000 distinct CDR3 sequences, around three fifths of them present only once. Sequenced input: blood. These receptors came from a man aged 55 to 70 in good health.

V is TRBV6-2 or TRBV6-3 and J is TRBJ1-6; TRBD1 agrees at 9 bases. CDR1 and CDR2 (germline): MNHEY, SVGEGT. This CDR3 has 13 amino acids. Trimming cost V 8 bases and J 8 bases; bases outside gene matches: 4. The CDR3 spells CASRDRDDSPLHF. In DNA, the CDR3 is TGTGCCAGCCGGGACAGGGATGATTCACCCCTCCACTTT.

The chain is built from TRBV10-2 and TRBJ1-2; tentatively, D is TRBD1 (6 bases). The CDR3 loop spans 15 amino acids. Germline V CDR1 and CDR2: WSHSY, SAAADI. The germline V and J ends were trimmed by 6 bases and 2 bases, with 16 bases remaining between them. CDR3 in amino acids: CASSPSRGSNYGYTF. The DNA for the CDR3 is TGCGCCAGCAGCCCCTCCAGGGGCAGCAACTATGGCTACACCTTC.

The chain is built from TRBV10-1 and TRBJ2-2, with D hard to call. The germline V gene has CDR1 WNHNN and CDR2 SYGVQD (reference sequence). There are 14 residues in the CDR3. Trimming stripped 2 bases from V and 4 bases from J, with 8 bases between. CDR3 region: CASSEGRRTGELFF. As DNA, the CDR3 is TGCGCCAGCAGTGAGGGCCGTCGCACCGGGGAGCTGTTTTTT.

Only a few counts were recorded for this clonotype. The rearrangement joins TRBV7-8 to TRBJ1-6; D is perhaps TRBD1 (6 bases). This CDR3 has 17 amino acids. V gave up 4 bases and J gave up 3 bases, with 16 bases separating them. Germline V gene sequence: CDR1 SGHVS, CDR2 FQNEAQ. This CDR3 reads CASSYGNQGGYNSPLHF. The CDR3 region has the DNA TGTGCCAGCAGCTATGGGAACCAAGGGGGCTATAATTCACCCCTCCACTTT.

This clonotype has just a few counts. This may come from a read error, since a much larger clone is one base off. The V gene is TRBV12-3 or TRBV12-4, the J gene TRBJ2-7; D remains ambiguous. The CDR3 is made up of 12 amino acids. The V gene lost 6 bases and the J gene lost 0 bases, with 6 bases spanning the gap. The CDR3, as DNA: TGTGCCAGCAGCTCCATCTCCTACGAGCAGTACTTC. As protein: CASSSISYEQYF.

This clonotype was counted only a few times. The chain recombines TRBV10-3 with TRBJ2-5; D may be TRBD1 (6 bases). CDR3 size: 12 residues. Germline CDR1 reads ENHRY; CDR2 reads SYGVKD. Trimming pared 10 bases from V and 3 bases from J, leaving 12 bases between. CDR3 sequence reads: CATRTAEETQYF. The DNA for the CDR3 is TGTGCCACGAGGACAGCAGAAGAGACCCAGTACTTC.

The sample holds many counts of this clonotype. The chain links TRBV11-2 to TRBJ2-1; D may be TRBD2 (5 bases). The CDR3 totals 16 residues. Trimming took off 3 bases at V and 2 bases at J, with 14 bases between the two ends. In germline, CDR1 is SGHAT, CDR2 FQNNGV. CDR3: CASSLDGVGAYNEQFF. The CDR3 nucleotides read TGTGCCAGCAGCTTGGACGGGGTCGGCGCCTACAATGAGCAGTTCTTC.

This clonotype was found a few times. The rearrangement links TRBV28 to TRBJ2-7; D may be TRBD2 (5 bases). Per the germline V gene, CDR1 is MDHEN and CDR2 is SYDVKM. Trimming shortened V by 5 bases and J by 2 bases, and 7 bases separated the two germline ends. The CDR3 sequence is 12 residues long. Here the CDR3 reads CASSEGPYEQYF. Written as DNA, the CDR3 is TGTGCCAGCAGTGAGGGCCCCTACGAGCAGTACTTC.

J is TRBJ1-5 and V is TRBV7-9; D is uncertain. This CDR3 contains 15 residues. V lost 1 base and J lost 1, with 8 bases in between. Per the germline V gene, CDR1 is SEHNR and CDR2 is FQNEAQ (reference sequence). DNA of the CDR3: TGTGCCAGCAGCTTAGACGCAGCCAGCAATCAGCCCCAGCATTTT. Protein sequence: CASSLDAASNQPQHF.

This clonotype was detected only a few times. No conserved phenylalanine or tryptophan ends this CDR3, so it is likely a read error. It is unclear where the CDR3 begins or ends on the DNA, so no DNA is shown, and the CDR3 is as TCRdb lists it. The rearrangement uses TRBV12-3 or TRBV12-4 and TRBJ2-3; the table calls TRBD1, which could not be checked here. With termini counted, the CDR3 has 14 amino acids. CDR3 loop: CASSFGGAGDVEYS.

The V call is TRBV6-6, the J call TRBJ1-5; TRBD1 matches 7 bases. V lost 7 bases to trimming and J lost 0 bases; unmatched junction nucleotides: 9. Per germline, CDR1 MNHNY and CDR2 SVGAGI (reference sequence). This CDR3 has 16 residues. The CDR3 DNA reads as TGTGCCAGCAACCCGGGACAGCGGTATAGCAATCAGCCCCAGCATTTT. Translating it yields CASNPGQRYSNQPQHF.

The chain combines TRBV7-9 with TRBJ2-5; 8 bases map to TRBD2. J gave up 2 bases and V 5 bases, and 10 bases lay outside the gene matches. The CDR3 is 16 amino acids. The germline V gene has CDR1 SEHNR and CDR2 FQNEAQ (reference sequence). The CDR3 sequence is CASSPRGAGEQETQYF. The CDR3 nucleotides are TGTGCCAGCAGCCCACGGGGAGCGGGGGAACAAGAGACCCAGTACTTC. Looking up the rest from reference TRBV7-9 and TRBJ2-5 gives the full variable domain: DTGVSQNPRHKITKRGQNVTFRCDPISEHNRLYWYRQTLGQGPEFLTYFQNEAQLEKSRLLSDRFSAERPKGSFSTLEIQRTEQGDSAMYLCASSPRGAGEQETQYFGPGTRLLVL.

The chain links TRBV6-5 to TRBJ2-3; D gene unclear. This CDR3 region has 13 residues. Trimming removed 7 bases at V and 6 bases at J, with 14 bases between. Per the germline V gene, CDR1 is MNHEY and CDR2 is SVGAGI. This CDR3 is CASTAPAKDTQYF. CDR3 bases: TGTGCCAGCACCGCCCCCGCCAAGGATACGCAGTATTTT.

This clonotype was seen a handful of times. The CDR3 loop reads CSVARGVGSNYGYTF. The CDR3 bases are TGCAGCGTCGCCAGGGGAGTGGGGTCTAACTATGGCTACACCTTC. The chain employs TRBV29-1 and TRBJ1-2; D perhaps matches TRBD1 (6 bases). The CDR3 consists of 15 residues. Germline assignment: CDR1 SQVTM and CDR2 ANQGSEA. V was trimmed by 6 bases and J by 0 bases, leaving 17 bases between them.

The chain uses TRBV3-1 and TRBJ2-4; D tentatively fits TRBD1 or TRBD2 (5 bases each). Looked up from germline, CDR1 is LGHDT and CDR2 is YNNKEL (reference sequence). The length of the CDR3 is 15 residues. Trimming pared 0 bases from V and 6 bases from J, leaving 12 bases between. The CDR3 nucleotides read TGTGCCAGCAGCCAAGATGGGGTGAGGGGAAACATTCAGTACTTC. Encoded protein: CASSQDGVRGNIQYF.

The gene calls are TRBV2 and TRBJ1-1, with no clear D. The V and J ends lost 7 bases and 4 bases respectively, with 13 bases between them. This CDR3 is built from 13 residues. Germline loops: CDR1 SNHLY, CDR2 FYNNEI. The CDR3 reads CASKVSPSTEAFF. The DNA of the CDR3 is TGTGCCAGCAAAGTCAGCCCGTCCACTGAAGCTTTCTTT. Drawing the rest from reference TRBV2 and TRBJ1-1, the complete variable domain is EPEVTQTPSHQVTQMGQEVILRCVPISNHLYFYWYRQILGQKVEFLVSFYNNEISEKSEIFDDQFSVERPDGSNFTLKIRSTKLEDSAMYFCASKVSPSTEAFFGQGTRLTVV.

The V and J genes are TRBV7-9 and TRBJ1-1; no clear D. V lost 5 bases to trimming and J lost 4 bases, with 14 bases between them. This CDR3 is 14 amino acids long. Looked up from germline, CDR1 is SEHNR and CDR2 is FQNEAQ (reference sequence). The CDR3 sequence is CASSQFEGGTEAFF. The CDR3 DNA sequence: TGTGCCAGCAGCCAGTTTGAGGGTGGCACTGAAGCTTTCTTT.

The chain employs TRBV5-1 and TRBJ2-7; D is perhaps TRBD1 or TRBD2 (5 bases each). Near its end, the DNA agrees better with TRBJ2-5, so the J call may be wrong. Germline-derived CDR1 and CDR2 are SGHRS and YFSETQ. This CDR3 has 14 amino acids. The CDR3 loop reads CASSLILGEETQYF. CDR3 nucleotides: TGCGCCAGCAGCTTGATACTAGGGGAAGAGACCCAGTACTTC.

The V call is TRBV29-1, the J call TRBJ2-1; D perhaps matches TRBD1 (6 bases). The V gene lost 4 bases and the J gene lost 3 bases, with 19 bases spanning the gap. Germline V gene lookup returns CDR1 SQVTM and CDR2 ANQGSEA. The length of the CDR3 is 16 residues. CDR3: CSVGGYGTRYYNEQFF. DNA of the CDR3: TGCAGCGTTGGAGGTTACGGGACACGCTACTACAATGAGCAGTTCTTC.

A few counts support this clonotype. The CDR3 region is CASSLVRDTSYEQYF. For the CDR3, the DNA is TGTGCCAGCAGCTTAGTGAGGGACACCTCCTACGAGCAGTACTTC. This chain uses TRBV7-2 with TRBJ2-7; weak D call: TRBD1 (6 bases). The CDR3 is 15 residues long. V lost 1 base and J lost 0, with 10 bases in between. Germline loops: CDR1 SGHTA, CDR2 FQGNSA.

This clonotype was observed once. The chain couples TRBV20-1 to TRBJ2-7, with unresolved D. The J call is doubtful: the DNA matches TRBJ2-5 better. The length of the CDR3 is 13 residues. Germline loops: CDR1 DFQATT, CDR2 SNEGSKA (reference sequence). The CDR3 nucleotides are TGCAGTGCGACCCCAGAAGACCAAGAGACCCAGTACTTC. Its translation is CSATPEDQETQYF.